This T cell receptor beta chain is drawn from a study of blood T cells in healthy people across ages. Unmatched junction bases numbered 7, after V lost 5 bases and J lost 5 bases. The germline CDR1 and CDR2 sequences are LGHDT and YNNKEL (reference sequence). The CDR3 sequence is 14 residues long. The second PCR ran about 6 to 11 cycles with a sample-barcoded 5' primer and J-beta primers. Every cDNA was tagged by a template-switch adaptor with 12 random nucleotides. Every sample gave at least 2.5 million paired-end reads containing CDR3. TCRdb used MiXCR to reprocess the 5' RACE reads, holding one entry per CDR3 protein. The sample includes about 1.7 million distinct CDR3 sequences, approximately 28% of them seen just once.

The chain uses TRBV3-1 and TRBJ2-5, with TRBD1 identical over 8 bases. This TCR derives from a woman between 25 and 40 years old in good health. Sequenced sample: blood. The CDR3 DNA is TGTGCCAGCAGCTATCAGGACAGGGAGGAGACCCAGTACTTC. It encodes CASSYQDREETQYF.